This T cell receptor (beta chain) is drawn from a study of blood T cell repertoires in COVID-19. In terms of age and location, participants ranged from roughly 18 to 90 years and lived in approximately 24 US areas. Each participant's cohort was designated according to participant-reported clinical history. Some clones are missing from TCRdb's copy, which holds only in-frame ones; the method was immunoSEQ multiplex PCR. This table has 250,000 to 300,000 clones, about 81% appearing once. Germline V gene lookup returns CDR1 LGHDT and CDR2 YNNKEL (reference sequence). Trimming cost V 4 bases and J 3 bases; bases outside gene matches: 1. There are 15 residues in the CDR3.

Sequencing was done on a sample of PBMCs or T cells enriched from blood (not recorded which). This TCR was recovered from a young man with acute COVID-19. The chain carries TRBV3-1 (or the pseudogene TRBV3-2) and TRBJ2-3; 13 bases map to TRBD2. The DNA for the CDR3 is TGTGCCAGCAGCCCGACTAGCGGGAGGACAGATACGCAGTATTTT. Residues: CASSPTSGRTDTQYF.